What follows describes a single TCR beta chain. Its cognate antigen is unknown. The table came from immunoSEQ multiplex PCR; TCRdb's copy has only in-frame clones and leaves some out. The sample lists 25,000 to 35,000 clones; 70% to 80% were seen once. Per germline, CDR1 SNHLY and CDR2 FYNNEI. The CDR3 contains 13 residues. With 9 bases removed from V and 4 bases from J, the gap between germline ends came to 13 bases. The source of the sample is a study of T cells in narcolepsy. Overall study context: Patients with NT1 or NT2 and healthy control donors were enrolled. Study results and limitations: Same-patient CSF and blood CD4+ T cell clonotypes included HCRT-specific and TRIB2-specific autoreactive ones.

J is TRBJ1-5 and V is TRBV2; D gene uncertain. The source material was CD45RA- memory CD4+ T cells from PBMCs. This receptor was obtained from a human donor with narcolepsy. The CDR3 DNA sequence: TGTGCCAGTCGGAGGGATTATAATCAGCCCCAGCATTTT. Protein sequence: CASRRDYNQPQHF.